This T cell receptor beta chain was profiled in a study of blood T cell repertoires in COVID-19. Background on the study: Sites in the United States, Italy and Spain provided acute and convalescent COVID-19 samples.

This clone was seen a handful of times. The junction differs from germline at one of its ends, possibly a read error. Authors' processing steps: Reference gene primer amplification in the assay estimated nucleated cell counts. Here immunoSEQ multiplex PCR was the method, and the copy in TCRdb shows in-frame clones only, minus some. For V, J and clone size, that table is used; D and trimming come from the DNA. The sample lists under 250,000 clones; 85% were seen once. The CDR3 spans 13 residues. The sample comprised peripheral blood. The genes are TRBV12-3 or TRBV12-4 and TRBJ1-5; D possibly corresponds to TRBD1 (5 bases). This TCR derives from a man aged 45-65 years who had recovered from COVID-19. The CDR3 loop reads CASSWGTSGPQHF. CDR3 in DNA: TGTGCCAGTAGTTGGGGCACCTCGGGGCCCCAGCATTTT.